This is a list of T cell receptor beta chains from one sample in a study of blood T cell repertoires in COVID-19. Method: immunoSEQ multiplex PCR; TCRdb's copy keeps in-frame clones and lacks some. This sample has roughly 150,000 clones, with over 75% found just once. Material for sequencing was PBMCs or T cells enriched from blood (not recorded which). Every receptor here comes from a man between 50 and 59 years old in a cohort exposed to, infected with or recovered from COVID-19 (not recorded which). CDR3s include the opening cysteine and the closing phenylalanine or tryptophan. D genes are given only for firm matches. Some rows mark clone size as missing; the rest say once, few, many or name a class of expanded clone.

d_gene: NA
abundance: NA
j_gene: TRBJ1-4
v_gene: TRBV30
CDR3aa: CAYQTQGIEKLFF
CDR3nt: TGTGCCTACCAAACCCAGGGTATAGAAAAACTGTTTTTT

d_gene: NA
abundance: NA
j_gene: TRBJ1-5
v_gene: TRBV7-9
CDR3aa: CASSLGTVNQPQHF
CDR3nt: TGTGCCAGCAGCTTAGGGACAGTGAATCAGCCCCAGCATTTT

d_gene: TRBD1
abundance: NA
j_gene: TRBJ2-7
v_gene: TRBV27
CDR3aa: CASSTRQGAEEQYF
CDR3nt: TGTGCCAGCAGTACCCGACAGGGGGCGGAAGAGCAGTACTTC

d_gene: TRBD1
abundance: NA
j_gene: TRBJ1-5
v_gene: TRBV28
CDR3aa: CASSLEAGGQPQHF
CDR3nt: TGTGCCAGCAGTTTAGAGGCAGGGGGTCAGCCCCAGCATTTT

d_gene: NA
abundance: NA
j_gene: TRBJ1-1
v_gene: TRBV11-2
CDR3aa: CASSLVLTEAFF
CDR3nt: TGTGCCAGCAGCTTAGTTCTTACTGAAGCTTTCTTT

d_gene: TRBD1
abundance: NA
j_gene: TRBJ1-6
v_gene: TRBV30
CDR3aa: CAWSVRRGLYSPLHF
CDR3nt: TGTGCCTGGAGTGTACGGAGGGGGCTGTATTCACCCCTCCACTTT

d_gene: NA
abundance: NA
j_gene: TRBJ2-5
v_gene: TRBV19
CDR3aa: CASSAEKEDPPETQYF
CDR3nt: TGTGCCAGTAGTGCCGAGAAGGAGGATCCTCCAGAGACCCAGTACTTC

d_gene: NA
abundance: once
j_gene: TRBJ1-1
v_gene: TRBV19
CDR3aa: CASSPRGNTEAFF
CDR3nt: TGTGCCAGTAGCCCTCGGGGTAACACTGAAGCTTTCTTT

d_gene: TRBD2
abundance: few
j_gene: TRBJ2-2
v_gene: TRBV9
CDR3aa: CASSVVAGANTGELFF
CDR3nt: TGTGCCAGCAGCGTAGTAGCGGGGGCGAACACCGGGGAGCTGTTTTTT

d_gene: NA
abundance: NA
j_gene: TRBJ1-2
v_gene: TRBV28
CDR3aa: CASSQVQRGYTF
CDR3nt: TGTGCCAGCAGCCAGGTTCAACGCGGCTACACCTTC

d_gene: NA
abundance: NA
j_gene: TRBJ2-7
v_gene: TRBV5-1
CDR3aa: CASSLAGEQYF
CDR3nt: TGCGCCAGCAGCTTGGCCGGGGAGCAGTACTTC

d_gene: TRBD1
abundance: NA
j_gene: TRBJ2-7
v_gene: TRBV7-2
CDR3aa: CASSGRQGAYYEQYF
CDR3nt: TGTGCCAGCAGCGGTCGACAGGGGGCTTACTACGAGCAGTACTTC

d_gene: TRBD2
abundance: NA
j_gene: TRBJ2-3
v_gene: TRBV19
CDR3aa: CASSTRLAELTDTQYF
CDR3nt: TGTGCCAGTAGTACCAGACTAGCGGAGCTCACAGATACGCAGTATTTT

d_gene: TRBD1
abundance: NA
j_gene: TRBJ1-1
v_gene: TRBV10-3
CDR3aa: CAISGGQKNTEAFF
CDR3nt: TGTGCCATCAGTGGGGGACAGAAGAACACTGAAGCTTTCTTT

d_gene: TRBD1
abundance: NA
j_gene: TRBJ2-5
v_gene: TRBV28
CDR3aa: CASSRGAGGVVGETQYF
CDR3nt: TGTGCCAGCAGTCGAGGGGCAGGGGGTGTGGTAGGAGAGACCCAGTACTTC

d_gene: TRBD2
abundance: NA
j_gene: TRBJ2-1
v_gene: TRBV7-9
CDR3aa: CASSLGTSGHNEQFF
CDR3nt: TGTGCCAGCAGCTTGGGGACTAGCGGCCACAATGAGCAGTTCTTC

d_gene: NA
abundance: NA
j_gene: TRBJ2-1
v_gene: TRBV9
CDR3aa: CASSVEPLALEQFF
CDR3nt: TGTGCCAGCAGCGTAGAGCCCCTAGCTCTTGAGCAGTTCTTC

d_gene: TRBD2
abundance: few
j_gene: TRBJ2-1
v_gene: TRBV25-1
CDR3aa: CARRIAGGPPHYNEQFF
CDR3nt: TGTGCCAGGCGTATAGCGGGAGGGCCGCCCCATTACAATGAGCAGTTCTTC

d_gene: TRBD1
abundance: NA
j_gene: TRBJ1-1
v_gene: TRBV19
CDR3aa: CASSIWTGVPNTEAFF
CDR3nt: TGTGCCAGTAGTATATGGACAGGGGTGCCGAACACTGAAGCTTTCTTT

d_gene: TRBD1
abundance: NA
j_gene: TRBJ2-7
v_gene: TRBV27
CDR3aa: CASGTGGTYEQYF
CDR3nt: TGTGCCAGTGGGACAGGGGGGACCTACGAGCAGTACTTC

d_gene: NA
abundance: few
j_gene: TRBJ1-2
v_gene: TRBV27
CDR3aa: CASSLVEGGGYTF
CDR3nt: TGTGCCAGCAGTTTGGTGGAGGGCGGTGGCTACACCTTC

d_gene: TRBD1
abundance: NA
j_gene: TRBJ1-1
v_gene: TRBV9
CDR3aa: CASSAGQGNTEAFF
CDR3nt: TGTGCCAGCAGCGCGGGACAGGGAAACACTGAAGCTTTCTTT

d_gene: NA
abundance: NA
j_gene: TRBJ2-5
v_gene: TRBV27
CDR3aa: CASSLGLGRETQYF
CDR3nt: TGTGCCAGCAGTTTAGGTCTTGGTCGGGAGACCCAGTACTTC

d_gene: NA
abundance: few
j_gene: TRBJ1-1
v_gene: TRBV11-2
CDR3aa: CASSQNTEAFF
CDR3nt: TGTGCCAGCAGCCAGAACACTGAAGCTTTCTTT

d_gene: NA
abundance: NA
j_gene: TRBJ2-7
v_gene: TRBV7-8
CDR3aa: CASSLESSSSYEQYF
CDR3nt: TGTGCCAGCAGCTTAGAGAGTAGTAGCTCCTACGAGCAGTACTTC

d_gene: NA
abundance: NA
j_gene: TRBJ1-2
v_gene: TRBV7-2
CDR3aa: CASSLGRGFFGYTF
CDR3nt: TGTGCCAGCAGCTTAGGCCGGGGGTTTTTCGGCTACACCTTC

d_gene: TRBD1
abundance: NA
j_gene: TRBJ1-5
v_gene: TRBV7-9
CDR3aa: CASSGPGQGYSQPQHF
CDR3nt: TGTGCCAGCAGCGGCCCGGGACAGGGTTATAGTCAGCCCCAGCATTTT

d_gene: TRBD1
abundance: NA
j_gene: TRBJ2-2
v_gene: TRBV13
CDR3aa: CASSFRDRVGTGELFF
CDR3nt: TGTGCCAGCAGCTTTCGGGACAGGGTTGGCACCGGGGAGCTGTTTTTT

d_gene: TRBD2
abundance: few
j_gene: TRBJ2-1
v_gene: TRBV19
CDR3aa: CASSTLAGGLNNEQFF
CDR3nt: TGTGCCAGTAGTACCCTGGCGGGGGGGCTTAACAATGAGCAGTTCTTC